Presented here are 24 T cell receptor beta chains from one specimen sequenced in a study of CD8 T cells in Susac syndrome (dated by TCRdb to 2018 to 2020). Library creation used the immunoSEQ multiplex PCR assay. RNA was extracted using the RNeasy kit, and roughly 0.5 to 1 microgram was reverse transcribed with random hexamers. The public reads were run again by TCRdb, first through fastp at Q25 and then through MiXCR, and only productive beta chains were kept. Entries are consolidated by CDR3 protein sequence, retaining the most common genes and DNA. This sample is represented by some 150,000 distinct CDR3 sequences; roughly 94% of them were singletons. The ten largest clones represent 0.13% to 0.15% of the sample. Sequenced sample: CD4+ T cells from PBMCs. The receptors derive from a human donor with Susac syndrome.

This clonotype appeared once. This rearrangement joins TRBV29-1 to TRBJ2-2; 7 bases are a match to TRBD2. Losses at the gene ends were 2 bases for V and 8 bases for J; bases not matched to a gene: 14. The V gene's germline CDR1 is SQVTM and CDR2 ANQGSEA. The CDR3 is 16 amino acids. DNA for the CDR3: TGCAGCGTTGAACTGGGGATTTGGGAGGGCCATGGGGAGCTGTTTTTT. Translation: CSVELGIWEGHGELFF.

The chain has TRBV20-1 and TRBJ2-7; D ambiguous. The germline gives CDR1 DFQATT, CDR2 SNEGSKA (reference sequence). The ends were cut back, 5 bases at V and 0 bases at J, with 11 bases in the middle. This CDR3 is built from 13 residues. As DNA, the CDR3 is TGCAGTGCTGCAACCGGGTCCTCCTACGAGCAGTACTTC. Amino acids: CSAATGSSYEQYF.

The J gene is TRBJ1-1, the V gene TRBV29-1; D may be TRBD1 (6 bases). From germline, CDR1 is SQVTM and CDR2 ANQGSEA. CDR3 size: 13 residues. V was cut by 7 bases and J by 7 bases, with 19 bases left in between. Here the CDR3 DNA reads TGCAGCGCCCGCCAGTTAGGGGGGGGTGAAGCTTTCTTT. Its protein product is CSARQLGGGEAFF.

V usage is TRBV20-1 and J usage is TRBJ2-7; D might be TRBD2 (6 bases). CDR3 length: 13 residues. In germline, CDR1 is DFQATT, CDR2 SNEGSKA (reference sequence). With 3 bases removed from V and 0 bases from J, the gap between germline ends came to 9 bases. The CDR3 nucleotides are TGCAGTGCTAGGCTAGCGTACTCCTACGAGCAGTACTTC. Amino acid sequence: CSARLAYSYEQYF.

The rearrangement links TRBV15 to TRBJ1-2; 10 bases map to TRBD1. Unmatched junction bases numbered 12, after V lost 3 bases and J lost 8 bases. The CDR3 totals 16 residues. The germline V gene encodes CDR1 LNHNV and CDR2 YYDKDF (reference sequence). CDR3 sequence: CATSSVSPGTGAGYTF. The CDR3 DNA follows: TGTGCCACCAGCAGTGTCTCTCCCGGGACAGGGGCCGGCTACACCTTC. Full variable domain (missing parts from reference TRBV15 and TRBJ1-2): DAMVIQNPRYQVTQFGKPVTLSCSQTLNHNVMYWYQQKSSQAPKLLFHYYDKDFNNEADTPDNFQSRRPNTSFCFLDIRSPGLGDTAMYLCATSSVSPGTGAGYTFGSGTRLTVV.

The chain has TRBV30 and TRBJ1-1; D gene uncertain. Germline V gene data show CDR1 as GTSNPN and CDR2 as SVGIG (reference sequence). V was pared by 4 bases and J by 0 bases, with 21 bases between. This CDR3 region has 17 residues. This CDR3 is CAWIGRVKPHMNTEAFF. CDR3 DNA: TGTGCCTGGATAGGACGGGTTAAACCCCACATGAACACTGAAGCTTTCTTT.

J is TRBJ2-5 and V is TRBV18; D remains ambiguous. The V end lost 6 bases, the J end lost 5 bases, and 10 bases lay between the germline ends. CDR1 and CDR2 (germline): KGHSH, LQKENI. The CDR3 has 12 residues. The CDR3 here is CASSPRPETQYF. CDR3 nucleotides: TGTGCCAGCTCCCCCCGCCCGGAGACCCAGTACTTC.

The chain has TRBV10-3 and TRBJ1-2, with 7 nucleotides matching TRBD1. The germline V gene has CDR1 ENHRY and CDR2 SYGVKD. The V and J ends lost 2 bases and 0 bases, in that order; junction bases with no gene match: 0. This CDR3 is built from 14 residues. The CDR3: CAISEDRANYGYTF. In DNA, the CDR3 is TGTGCCATCAGTGAGGACAGGGCTAACTATGGCTACACCTTC.

The chain employs TRBV4-1 and TRBJ2-5; D might be TRBD1 (7 bases). In germline, CDR1 is MGHRA, CDR2 YSYEKL. The CDR3 runs to 15 residues. V lost 3 bases and J lost 5, with 16 bases in between. The CDR3 sequence is CASSQVRDSGETQYF. CDR3 sequence (DNA): TGCGCCAGCAGCCAGGTCCGGGACAGCGGGGAGACCCAGTACTTC.

The chain is built from TRBV29-1 and TRBJ2-1, with D possibly TRBD1 on 5 matching bases. The CDR3 spans 13 residues. The V and J ends lost 1 base and 6 bases respectively, with 10 bases between them. Germline V gene lookup returns CDR1 SQVTM and CDR2 ANQGSEA. CDR3 sequence: CSVEGRDRNEQFF. For the CDR3, the DNA is TGCAGCGTTGAAGGCAGGGATCGCAATGAGCAGTTCTTC.

CDR3 DNA sequence: TGCGCCAGCAGCACAGGGAATGTGGAAGAGACCCAGTACTTC. The encoded protein is CASSTGNVEETQYF. The chain has TRBV5-1 and TRBJ2-5; D may be TRBD1 (6 bases). The CDR3 has 14 residues. The germline V gene encodes CDR1 SGHRS and CDR2 YFSETQ. Trimming left V 4 bases short and J 3 bases short, with 13 bases between.

The rearrangement uses TRBV5-1 and TRBJ2-2; no clear D gene. Looked up from germline, CDR1 is SGHRS and CDR2 is YFSETQ. This CDR3 contains 12 residues. Deletions cut 2 bases from V and 7 bases from J, with 6 bases between. The CDR3: CASSFSGGELFF. The CDR3 DNA follows: TGCGCCAGCAGCTTCTCGGGCGGGGAGCTGTTTTTT.

The chain recombines TRBV7-2 with TRBJ2-5, with D maybe TRBD1 (6 bases). Germline assignment: CDR1 SGHTA and CDR2 FQGNSA. V lost 2 bases and J lost 5, with 21 bases in between. The CDR3 loop spans 17 amino acids. The CDR3 reads CASSLRGSRALLETQYF. CDR3 DNA: TGTGCCAGCAGCTTAAGGGGGAGTCGGGCCCTTCTTGAGACCCAGTACTTC.

The chain recombines TRBV29-1 with TRBJ2-7; D tentatively fits TRBD1 or TRBD2 (7 bases each). The germline V and J ends were trimmed by 6 bases and 5 bases, with 23 bases remaining between them. Germline assignment: CDR1 SQVTM and CDR2 ANQGSEA. The CDR3 length is 15 residues. This CDR3 is CSVGRGGYKMDEQYF. For the CDR3, the DNA is TGCAGCGTCGGCAGGGGGGGTTACAAGATGGACGAGCAGTACTTC.

This sequence joins TRBV7-9 and TRBJ2-6, with D maybe TRBD2 (5 bases). V lost 2 bases to trimming and J lost 2 bases, with 10 bases between them. The germline CDR1 and CDR2 sequences are SEHNR and FQNEAQ (reference sequence). CDR3 length equals 16 residues. Written as DNA, the CDR3 is TGTGCCAGCAGCTTAATCGGGGTCCCTGGGGCCAACGTCCTGACTTTC. It translates to CASSLIGVPGANVLTF.

This clonotype was seen only a few times. The rearrangement joins TRBV7-3 to TRBJ2-5, with 7 bases matching TRBD1. CDR3 length: 13 amino acids. Looked up from germline, CDR1 is SGHTA and CDR2 is FQGTGA. Unmatched junction bases numbered 0, after V lost 2 bases and J lost 3 bases. This CDR3 is CASSLGTEETQYF. CDR3 nucleotides: TGTGCCAGCAGCTTAGGGACAGAAGAGACCCAGTACTTC. Supplemented by reference TRBV7-3 and TRBJ2-5, the full variable domain reads GAGVSQTPSNKVTEKGKYVELRCDPISGHTALYWYRQSLGQGPEFLIYFQGTGAADDSGLPNDRFFAVRPEGSVSTLKIQRTERGDSAVYLCASSLGTEETQYFGPGTRLLVL.

The chain links TRBV20-1 to TRBJ2-3; 9 bases align to TRBD1. The CDR3 is made up of 15 amino acids. V gave up 1 base and J gave up 1 base; unmatched junction bases: 3. Germline CDR1 and CDR2: DFQATT and SNEGSKA (reference sequence). CDR3 amino acids: CSARGQGGRTDTQYF. The CDR3 DNA sequence: TGCAGTGCTAGAGGACAGGGGGGTCGCACAGATACGCAGTATTTT.

This chain links TRBV7-3 with TRBJ1-2; D call uncertain. The V gene lost 5 bases and the J gene lost 7 bases, with 14 bases spanning the gap. Germline V gene lookup returns CDR1 SGHTA and CDR2 FQGTGA. The CDR3 covers 13 residues. The CDR3 DNA follows: TGTGCCAGCAGCACGGAGATTGGAGGTGGCTACACCTTC. Translating it yields CASSTEIGGGYTF.

The genes are TRBV5-4 and TRBJ1-1; possibly TRBD1 for D (6 bases). The V end lost 4 bases, the J end lost 4 bases, and 11 bases lay between the germline ends. CDR3 size: 13 residues. Germline V gives CDR1 SGHNT, CDR2 YYREEE (reference sequence). CDR3 in amino acids: CASSPQGVTEAFF. The CDR3 DNA sequence: TGTGCCAGCAGCCCACAGGGCGTCACTGAAGCTTTCTTT.

This clonotype was found once. The chain joins TRBV7-2 to TRBJ2-3; 10 bases are a match to TRBD2. V shed 4 bases and J 2 bases; nucleotides not matched to a gene: 6. The germline CDR1 and CDR2 sequences are SGHTA and FQGNSA. The CDR3 runs 16 residues. The CDR3 is CASSSFSGRATDTQYF. The DNA for the CDR3 is TGTGCCAGCAGCTCCTTCAGCGGGAGGGCCACAGATACGCAGTATTTT.

The chain uses TRBV7-3 and TRBJ2-5; 8 nucleotides line up with TRBD2. The germline CDR1 and CDR2 sequences are SGHTA and FQGTGA. The CDR3 consists of 13 residues. Germline trimming cut 5 bases from V and 5 bases from J; bases unmatched to any gene: 4. CDR3 residues: CASSVGGDETQYF. CDR3 in DNA: TGTGCCAGCAGCGTCGGGGGGGACGAGACCCAGTACTTC.

The rearrangement uses TRBV20-1 and TRBJ1-5; the D gene is possibly TRBD1 (6 bases). V was cut by 4 bases and J by 11 bases, with 30 bases left in between. Germline values: CDR1 DFQATT, CDR2 SNEGSKA (reference sequence). This CDR3 spans 17 amino acids. This chain's CDR3 is CSAIGQGRSAPGRTQHF. The CDR3 DNA is TGCAGTGCTATAGGGCAGGGGCGATCAGCCCCAGGCCGGACCCAGCATTTT.

The chain employs TRBV7-9 and TRBJ1-1, with 7 bases fitting TRBD1. There are 14 residues in the CDR3. Germline lookup yields CDR1 SEHNR and CDR2 FQNEAQ (reference sequence). V lost 2 bases, J lost 1 base, and 1 base stayed unmatched. The CDR3 region is CASSLWDRNTEAFF. CDR3 coding DNA: TGTGCCAGCAGCTTATGGGACAGGAACACTGAAGCTTTCTTT.

This chain connects TRBV5-1 to TRBJ1-2; 7 positions match TRBD1. CDR1 and CDR2 from the germline V gene are SGHRS and YFSETQ. The length of the CDR3 is 15 residues. V trimming: 3 bases; J trimming: 2 bases; junction bases outside the gene matches: 7. The CDR3 reads CASSYAQGINYGYTF. As DNA, the CDR3 is TGCGCCAGCAGCTATGCACAGGGGATCAACTATGGCTACACCTTC.